This is a list of T cell receptor beta chains from one sample in a study of glioma-infiltrating T cells. In TCRdb, the multiplex PCR reads were re-called with MiXCR into one record per CDR3 protein. The data hold approximately 400,000 distinct CDR3 sequences, with 41% observed a single time. Sequenced: glioma tissue, nonneoplastic brain tissue, or PBMCs (not recorded which). The receptors originated from a human donor with low-grade glioma or glioblastoma, undergoing nonglioma brain surgery, or in good health (not recorded which). CDR3s include the opening cysteine and the closing phenylalanine or tryptophan. Each record gives: D gene, clone size, V gene, J gene, CDR3 protein, CDR3 DNA. D genes are given only for firm matches. A row's size may be missing; if present it is once, few, many or a size class.

TRBD2	few	TRBV4-1	TRBJ2-7	CASSQGGGLAGAGEQYF	TGCGCCAGCAGCCAAGGAGGCGGACTAGCGGGAGCGGGGGAGCAGTACTTC
TRBD2	-	TRBV11-2	TRBJ2-7	CASSLDPLAGGSSEQYF	TGTGCCAGCAGCTTAGACCCTCTAGCGGGAGGCAGCAGCGAGCAGTACTTC
TRBD2	-	TRBV5-6	TRBJ2-1	CASSPLWEGKNEQFF	TGTGCCAGCAGTCCCCTTTGGGAGGGGAAGAATGAGCAGTTCTTC
-	few	TRBV19	TRBJ1-1	CASTSAVGEAFF	TGTGCCAGTACCTCGGCGGTGGGAGAAGCTTTCTTT
TRBD1	-	TRBV11-2	TRBJ2-7	CASSLGGQGAAYEQYF	TGTGCCAGCAGCTTAGGGGGGCAGGGGGCCGCCTACGAGCAGTACTTC
-	-	TRBV15	TRBJ1-4	CATSTSTGTSNEKLFF	TGTGCCACCAGCACCAGCACAGGAACCTCCAATGAAAAACTGTTTTTT
TRBD2	few	TRBV6-1	TRBJ2-3	CASSPTEYLAGEQDTQYF	TGTGCCAGCAGTCCTACAGAGTACCTAGCGGGAGAACAGGATACGCAGTATTTT
-	-	TRBV6-1	TRBJ1-5	CASSGNRDPIRSNQPQHF	TGTGCCAGCAGTGGTAACAGGGACCCCATACGGAGCAATCAGCCCCAGCATTTT
-	-	TRBV20-1	TRBJ2-1	CSAIGNEQFF	TGCAGTGCTATAGGTAATGAGCAGTTCTTC
TRBD1	few	TRBV10-3	TRBJ1-2	CAISGGQGAPIYGYTF	TGTGCCATCAGTGGGGGACAGGGGGCGCCCATCTATGGCTACACCTTC
-	-	TRBV29-1	TRBJ2-1	CSVEDSQVGDSEQFF	TGCAGCGTTGAAGATTCGCAGGTTGGGGATTCCGAGCAGTTCTTC
TRBD2	many	TRBV6-2/TRBV6-3	TRBJ2-5	CASSYGSGLAGPRGETQYF	TGTGCCAGCAGTTACGGGTCGGGACTAGCGGGACCTCGGGGAGAGACCCAGTACTTC
TRBD2	-	TRBV27	TRBJ2-3	CASRVGPGGRSPDTQYF	TGTGCCAGCAGAGTCGGACCGGGCGGGAGGTCCCCAGATACGCAGTATTTT
TRBD2	-	TRBV24-1	TRBJ2-7	CATSDRTSGRDHEQYF	TGTGCCACCAGTGACCGAACTAGCGGGAGAGATCACGAGCAGTACTTC
-	-	TRBV7-2	TRBJ1-1	CASSLALGAVTEAFF	TGTGCCAGCAGCTTAGCGCTTGGGGCGGTCACTGAAGCTTTCTTT
TRBD2	-	TRBV7-9	TRBJ2-7	CASTGTRRTSGRPPGPYEQYF	TGTGCCAGCACCGGGACCCGGCGGACTAGCGGGAGGCCACCGGGCCCCTACGAGCAGTACTTC
-	-	TRBV20-1	TRBJ2-7	CSASLGTDNYEQYF	TGCAGCGCCAGCCTCGGGACGGATAACTACGAGCAGTACTTC
TRBD2	few	TRBV4-2	TRBJ2-7	CASSHDLAGSYEQYF	TGTGCCAGCAGCCATGACTTAGCGGGGTCCTACGAGCAGTACTTC